The T cell receptor beta chain described here comes from a study of T cells in localized non-small cell lung cancer. TCRdb's table, derived via immunoSEQ multiplex PCR, lists solely in-frame clones and lacks some. The sample consists of about 40,000 clones, about 88% of them appearing once. The CDR3 contains 17 residues. Losses at the gene ends were 5 bases for V and 3 bases for J; bases not matched to a gene: 12. The germline V gene has CDR1 MDHEN and CDR2 SYDVKM. This clone appeared a single time. This rearrangement joins TRBV28 to TRBJ2-2; TRBD2 aligns across 7 bases. This sequence was found in a man aged 18 to 49 with stage I lung adenocarcinoma. Sequencing was performed on peripheral blood, taken before any cancer treatment. The CDR3: CASSLLRASGYTGELFF. In nucleotides, the CDR3 is TGTGCCAGCAGTCTTCTCCGGGCTAGCGGATACACCGGGGAGCTGTTTTTT.